Shown below are 12 T cell receptor beta chains from a single sample sequenced in a study of PD-L1 blockade in urothelial cancer. Specified time point: peripheral blood 6 weeks after treatment start. The method was immunoSEQ multiplex PCR; TCRdb's version includes in-frame clones alone and lacks a portion of them. Of some 39,000 clones in the sample, 70% to 90% were seen once. This specimen consisted of PBMCs, obtained around atezolizumab (anti-PD-L1) treatment. These receptors came from a man aged 70 or older with urothelial cancer.

The chain joins TRBV28 to TRBJ1-3; weak D call: TRBD1 (6 bases). Trimming took off 6 bases at V and 2 bases at J, with 14 bases between the two ends. The CDR3 loop spans 15 amino acids. CDR1 and CDR2 (germline): MDHEN, SYDVKM. In nucleotides, the CDR3 is TGTGCCAGCAGCAGCGGCAGGGGAACTGGAAACACCATATATTTT. Translation gives CASSSGRGTGNTIYF.

The V and J genes are TRBV5-1 and TRBJ2-3, with a weak D call TRBD2 (5 bases). CDR3 length: 16 residues. Trimming cost V 2 bases and J 0 bases, with 13 bases left between them. Looked up from germline, CDR1 is SGHRS and CDR2 is YFSETQ. Written as DNA, the CDR3 is TGCGCCAGCAGCTTTAAGGCTAGGACTAGCACAGATACGCAGTATTTT. It specifies CASSFKARTSTDTQYF.

The genes are TRBV18 and TRBJ2-3, with D unresolved. CDR1 and CDR2 from the germline V gene are KGHSH and LQKENI. Trimming took off 2 bases at V and 0 bases at J, with 6 bases between the two ends. This CDR3 comprises 14 residues. The CDR3 sequence is CASSPVTSTDTQYF. Here the CDR3 DNA reads TGTGCCAGCTCACCAGTTACTAGCACAGATACGCAGTATTTT.

As regards this clone: Other DNA sequences in this specimen translate into the identical CDR3. The rearrangement joins TRBV5-1 to TRBJ2-3; D possibly corresponds to TRBD2 (6 bases). The CDR3 is made up of 15 amino acids. Germline CDR1 SGHRS, CDR2 YFSETQ. V lost 4 bases and J 0 bases, leaving 12 bases between the germline ends. CDR3 DNA: TGCGCCAGCAGCCCTGGGGGACTTAGCACAGATACGCAGTATTTT. Its protein is CASSPGGLSTDTQYF.

This sequence joins TRBV7-9 and TRBJ1-5; 7 bases fit TRBD1. Germline values: CDR1 SEHNR, CDR2 FQNEAQ (reference sequence). V was pared by 6 bases and J by 9 bases, with 11 bases of the junction left unmatched. This CDR3 is built from 14 residues. The CDR3 region has the DNA TGTGCCAGCAGTTCTACAGGGGATTGGAGGCCCCAGCATTTT. Its protein is CASSSTGDWRPQHF.

There are a few counts of this clone. The chain links TRBV2 to TRBJ2-3, with TRBD1 identical over 10 bases. V was clipped by 6 bases and J by 2 bases; unmatched bases: 11. Germline CDR1 and CDR2: SNHLY and FYNNEI. This CDR3 is built from 17 residues. The CDR3 region has the DNA TGTGCCAGCAGGCCGGAGACAGGGGGCCCCTCCACAGATACGCAGTATTTT. Translated, it gives CASRPETGGPSTDTQYF.

The rearrangement links TRBV7-3 to TRBJ2-7; D gene unclear. This CDR3 has 14 amino acids. V lost 4 bases and J lost 2, with 12 bases in between. Germline V lookup: CDR1 SGHTA, CDR2 FQGTGA. CDR3 DNA: TGTGCCAGCAGCTCCGACTTACCCCCCTACGAGCAGTACTTC. Residues: CASSSDLPPYEQYF.

V is TRBV6-1 and J is TRBJ2-1, with D unresolved. The CDR3 is made up of 13 amino acids. V shed 8 bases and J shed 5 bases, with 13 bases lying between them. Germline CDR1 reads MNHNS; CDR2 reads SASEGT. The CDR3 reads CASAETFHNEQFF. For the CDR3, the DNA is TGTGCCAGCGCGGAGACCTTTCACAATGAGCAGTTCTTC.

This clone was seen once. J is TRBJ2-5 and V is TRBV6-4; D is undetermined. V was clipped by 5 bases and J by 0 bases, with 7 bases between them. CDR3 length equals 13 residues. Germline V gene lookup returns CDR1 MRHNA and CDR2 SNTAGT. CDR3 sequence reads: CASSREYQETQYF. The DNA of the CDR3 is TGTGCCAGCAGTAGAGAGTACCAAGAGACCCAGTACTTC.

The V gene is TRBV7-2, the J gene TRBJ1-4; perhaps TRBD1 as D (5 bases). Trimming removed 6 bases at V and 1 base at J, with 12 bases between. The CDR3 is 15 residues long. CDR1 is SGHTA, CDR2 FQGNSA, per germline. This CDR3 is CASRKGRRTNEKLFF. For the CDR3, the DNA is TGTGCCAGCAGAAAGGGGAGGAGAACTAATGAAAAACTGTTTTTT.

V gene TRBV18 combines with J gene TRBJ1-2; no reliable D call. CDR1 and CDR2 (germline): KGHSH, LQKENI. This CDR3 has 12 amino acids. Deletions cut 3 bases from V and 5 bases from J, with 7 bases between. The CDR3 loop is CASSPSAYGYTF. The CDR3 nucleotides are TGTGCCAGCTCACCGTCCGCGTATGGCTACACCTTC. Looking up the rest from reference TRBV18 and TRBJ1-2 gives the full variable domain: NAGVMQNPRHLVRRRGQEARLRCSPMKGHSHVYWYRQLPEEGLKFMVYLQKENIIDESGMPKERFSAEFPKEGPSILRIQQVVRGDSAAYFCASSPSAYGYTFGSGTRLTVV.

J is TRBJ2-5 and V is TRBV2, with 10 positions matching TRBD1. Trimming took 6 bases from V and 3 from J; bases not matched to a gene: 4. The CDR3 extends over 14 amino acids. CDR1 and CDR2 (germline): SNHLY, FYNNEI. In DNA, the CDR3 is TGTGCCAGCAGCGGGGGACAGGGGAAAGAGACCCAGTACTTC. Translation gives CASSGGQGKETQYF.